The source of this T cell receptor beta chain is a study of blood T cell repertoires in COVID-19. Study details: Samples of COVID-19 (acute and convalescent) were obtained from the United States, Italy and Spain. PBMCs, B-cell-depleted T cells, or T cells provided the cDNA or gDNA that made up the material.

This CDR3 is built from 18 residues. Germline V lookup: CDR1 SGHVS, CDR2 FQNEAQ. Deletions cut 5 bases from V and 0 bases from J, with 22 bases between. This clone showed up just a few times. Methods used by the authors: Cell counts per sample came from amplifying reference gene primers. The method was immunoSEQ multiplex PCR; TCRdb's version includes in-frame clones alone and lacks a portion of them. V and J calls and clone size are copied from that table; D and trimming were computed from the DNA. The sample consists of about 160,000 clones, approximately 79% of them appearing once. The chain carries TRBV7-8 and TRBJ1-1; TRBD1 is a possible D gene (6 bases). The source of this sequence is a woman older than 75 with acute or convalescent COVID-19. Sample: peripheral blood. Here the CDR3 reads CASSPSLQDRGLNTEAFF. CDR3 nucleotides: TGTGCCAGCAGCCCTAGCCTCCAGGACAGAGGACTGAACACTGAAGCTTTCTTT.